The 3 T cell receptor beta chains listed next were all sequenced from one sample in a study of cytomegalovirus exposure and HLA in healthy donors. The PCR made use of 60 Vbeta and 13 Jbeta primers. Libraries were prepared by immunoSEQ multiplex PCR; TCRdb keeps only in-frame clonotypes and omits some of them. The sample includes about 97,000 clones, approximately 74% seen only once; the top ten take under 2%. Sequencing was performed on PBMCs. The receptors stem from a woman aged 35 to 49 in good health and CMV-seronegative.

V and J are TRBV7-9 and TRBJ2-7; the D gene is possibly TRBD1 (6 bases). V was trimmed by 0 bases and J by 4 bases, leaving 13 bases between them. From germline, CDR1 is SEHNR and CDR2 FQNEAQ (reference sequence). The CDR3 extends over 15 amino acids. The CDR3 reads CASSLAATGGYEQYF. CDR3 in DNA: TGTGCCAGCAGCTTAGCAGCGACAGGTGGATACGAGCAGTACTTC.

The chain uses TRBV18 and TRBJ2-5, with 15 nucleotides matching TRBD2. The CDR3 spans 18 residues. J was trimmed by 0 bases and V by 3 bases; bases with no gene match: 5. Germline CDR1 KGHSH, CDR2 LQKENI. CDR3 residues: CASSPPGLAGGHQETQYF. For the CDR3, the DNA is TGTGCCAGCTCACCCCCTGGACTAGCGGGGGGGCACCAAGAGACCCAGTACTTC. The full variable domain, rest sourced from reference TRBV18 and TRBJ2-5, is NAGVMQNPRHLVRRRGQEARLRCSPMKGHSHVYWYRQLPEEGLKFMVYLQKENIIDESGMPKERFSAEFPKEGPSILRIQQVVRGDSAAYFCASSPPGLAGGHQETQYFGPGTRLLVL.

This clone was counted once. The gene calls are TRBV18 and TRBJ2-6; 14 positions match TRBD2. The CDR3 runs to 18 residues. J gave up 4 bases and V 5 bases, and 7 bases lay outside the gene matches. Germline CDR1 is KGHSH and CDR2 is LQKENI. The CDR3 DNA sequence: TGTGCCAGCTCATCGACCGGGACTAGCGGGAGAGGGGCCAACGTCCTGACTTTC. Protein: CASSSTGTSGRGANVLTF.